The clone carrying this T cell receptor beta chain occurred many times. The CDR3 runs to 14 residues. The V gene's germline CDR1 is MNHEY and CDR2 SVGAGI. The V segment lost 6 bases and the J segment 4 bases; nucleotides outside the gene matches: 7. This sample is part of a study of neurological immune-mediated disorders. cDNA was made by 5'RACE with 10-nucleotide random UMIs. One entry per CDR3 protein, called by TCRdb with MiXCR from the 5' RACE reads. The profile covers tens of thousands of distinct CDR3 sequences, with roughly 2.6% appearing a single time and 0.9% to 1.4% taken by the ten largest.

The chain joins TRBV6-5 to TRBJ2-3, with 7 bases matching TRBD2. The TCR was taken from a woman in her 30s with multiple sclerosis. The sequencing sample was made of PBMCs. The chain's CDR3 is CASSSGLRADTQYF. The CDR3 DNA reads as TGTGCCAGCAGCTCGGGACTAAGGGCAGATACGCAGTATTTT.